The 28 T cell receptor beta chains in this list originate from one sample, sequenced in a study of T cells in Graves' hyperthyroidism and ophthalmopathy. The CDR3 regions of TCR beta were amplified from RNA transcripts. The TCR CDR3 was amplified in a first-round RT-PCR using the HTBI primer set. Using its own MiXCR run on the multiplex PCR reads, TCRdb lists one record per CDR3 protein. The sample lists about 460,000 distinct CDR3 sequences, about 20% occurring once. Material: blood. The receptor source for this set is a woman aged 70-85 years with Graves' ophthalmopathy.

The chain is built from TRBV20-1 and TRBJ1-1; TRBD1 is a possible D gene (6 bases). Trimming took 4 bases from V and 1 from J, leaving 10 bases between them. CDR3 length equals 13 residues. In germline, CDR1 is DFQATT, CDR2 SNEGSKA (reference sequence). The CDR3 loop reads CSAKQGGNTEAFF. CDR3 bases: TGCAGTGCTAAACAAGGGGGGAACACTGAAGCTTTCTTT.

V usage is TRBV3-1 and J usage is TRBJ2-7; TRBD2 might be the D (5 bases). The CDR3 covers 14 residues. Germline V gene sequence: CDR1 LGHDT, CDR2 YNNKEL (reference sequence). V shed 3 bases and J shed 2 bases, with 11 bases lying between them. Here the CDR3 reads CASSQGSPTYEQYF. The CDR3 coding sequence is TGTGCCAGCAGCCAGGGGAGTCCCACCTACGAGCAGTACTTC.

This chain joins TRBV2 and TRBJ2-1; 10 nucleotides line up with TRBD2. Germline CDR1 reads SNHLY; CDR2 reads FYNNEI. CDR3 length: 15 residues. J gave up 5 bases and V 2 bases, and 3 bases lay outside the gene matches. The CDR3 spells CASSELAGVHNEQFF. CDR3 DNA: TGTGCCAGCAGTGAACTAGCGGGGGTACACAATGAGCAGTTCTTC.

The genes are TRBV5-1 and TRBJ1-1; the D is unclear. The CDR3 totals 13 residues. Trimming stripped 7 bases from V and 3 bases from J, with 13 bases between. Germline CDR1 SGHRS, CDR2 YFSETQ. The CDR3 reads CASRNTDYTEAFF. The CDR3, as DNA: TGCGCCAGCCGAAACACAGATTACACTGAAGCTTTCTTT.

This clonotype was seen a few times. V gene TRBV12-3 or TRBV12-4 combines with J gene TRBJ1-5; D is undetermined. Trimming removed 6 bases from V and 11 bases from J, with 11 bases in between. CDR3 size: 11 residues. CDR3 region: CASSDLRAQHF. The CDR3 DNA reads TGTGCCAGCAGCGATCTCCGGGCCCAGCATTTT.

The CDR3 here is CASSSGGSPEQYF. The CDR3 DNA sequence: TGTGCCAGCAGCTCTGGGGGGTCCCCCGAGCAGTACTTC. The chain uses TRBV5-4 and TRBJ2-7, with D maybe TRBD2 (6 bases). Germline assignment: CDR1 SGHNT and CDR2 YYREEE (reference sequence). CDR3 length equals 13 residues. V lost 3 bases and J lost 6, with 13 bases in between.

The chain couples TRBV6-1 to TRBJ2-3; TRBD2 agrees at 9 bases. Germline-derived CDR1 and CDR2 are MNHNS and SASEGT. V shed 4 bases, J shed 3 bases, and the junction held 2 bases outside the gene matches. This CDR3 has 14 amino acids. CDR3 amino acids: CASSGTSETDTQYF. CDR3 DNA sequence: TGTGCCAGCAGTGGGACTAGCGAGACAGATACGCAGTATTTT.

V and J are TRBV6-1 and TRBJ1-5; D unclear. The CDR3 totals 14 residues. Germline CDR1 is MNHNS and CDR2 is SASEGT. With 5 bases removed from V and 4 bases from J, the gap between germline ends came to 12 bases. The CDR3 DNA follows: TGTGCCAGCAGTCTTGACCAATTTAATCAGCCCCAGCATTTT. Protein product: CASSLDQFNQPQHF.

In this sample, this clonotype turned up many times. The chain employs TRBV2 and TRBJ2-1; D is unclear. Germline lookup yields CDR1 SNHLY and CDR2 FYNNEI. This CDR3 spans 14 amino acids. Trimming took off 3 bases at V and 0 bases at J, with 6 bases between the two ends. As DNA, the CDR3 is TGTGCCAGCAGTGACGTGCGCTCCTACAATGAGCAGTTCTTC. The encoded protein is CASSDVRSYNEQFF.

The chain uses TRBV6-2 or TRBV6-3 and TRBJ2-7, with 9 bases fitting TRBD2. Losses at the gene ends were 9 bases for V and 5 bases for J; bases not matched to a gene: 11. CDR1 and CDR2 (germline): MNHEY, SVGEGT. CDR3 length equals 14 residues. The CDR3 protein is CASNRAGGSHEQYF. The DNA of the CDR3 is TGTGCCAGTAATCGGGCGGGAGGGTCCCACGAGCAGTACTTC.

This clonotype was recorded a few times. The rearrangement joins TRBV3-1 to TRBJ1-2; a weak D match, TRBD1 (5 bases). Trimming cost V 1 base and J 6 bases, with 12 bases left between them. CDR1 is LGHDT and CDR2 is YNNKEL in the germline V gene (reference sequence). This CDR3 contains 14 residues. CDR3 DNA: TGTGCCAGCAGCCAAGTTTGGGGGGGTGATGGCTACACCTTC. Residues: CASSQVWGGDGYTF.

The CDR3 DNA is TGTGCCAGTAGTATTCACGGAAGCTCCTACGAGCAGTACTTC. Its translation is CASSIHGSSYEQYF. The chain combines TRBV19 with TRBJ2-7; D ambiguous. With 3 bases removed from V and 0 bases from J, the gap between germline ends came to 9 bases. The germline V gene encodes CDR1 LNHDA and CDR2 SQIVND (reference sequence). The CDR3 spans 14 residues.

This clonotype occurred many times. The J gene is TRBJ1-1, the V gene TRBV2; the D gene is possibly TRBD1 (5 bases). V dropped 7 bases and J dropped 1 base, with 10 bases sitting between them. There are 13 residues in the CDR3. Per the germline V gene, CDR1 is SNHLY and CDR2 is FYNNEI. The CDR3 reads CASTGRRNTEAFF. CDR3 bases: TGTGCCAGCACAGGGAGAAGGAACACTGAAGCTTTCTTT. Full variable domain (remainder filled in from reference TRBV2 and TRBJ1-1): EPEVTQTPSHQVTQMGQEVILRCVPISNHLYFYWYRQILGQKVEFLVSFYNNEISEKSEIFDDQFSVERPDGSNFTLKIRSTKLEDSAMYFCASTGRRNTEAFFGQGTRLTVV.

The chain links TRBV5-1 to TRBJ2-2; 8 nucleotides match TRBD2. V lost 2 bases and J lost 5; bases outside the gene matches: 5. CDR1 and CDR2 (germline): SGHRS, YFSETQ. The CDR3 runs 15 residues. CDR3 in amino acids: CASSLSGGGTGELFF. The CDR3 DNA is TGCGCCAGCAGCTTATCGGGAGGGGGAACCGGGGAGCTGTTTTTT.

The chain's CDR3 is CASSLSEAGTVYEQYF. Written as DNA, the CDR3 is TGTGCCAGCAGCTTAAGTGAGGCAGGGACTGTCTACGAGCAGTACTTC. The V gene is TRBV7-9, the J gene TRBJ2-7; possibly TRBD2 for D (6 bases). There are 16 residues in the CDR3. The germline V gene encodes CDR1 SEHNR and CDR2 FQNEAQ (reference sequence). Trimming removed 2 bases at V and 3 bases at J, with 17 bases between.

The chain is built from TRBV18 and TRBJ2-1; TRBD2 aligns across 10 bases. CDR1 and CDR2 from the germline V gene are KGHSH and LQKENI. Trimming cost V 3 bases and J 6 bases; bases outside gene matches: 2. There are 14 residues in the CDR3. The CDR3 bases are TGTGCCAGCTCACCGGGACTAGCGCCCAATGAGCAGTTCTTC. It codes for CASSPGLAPNEQFF.

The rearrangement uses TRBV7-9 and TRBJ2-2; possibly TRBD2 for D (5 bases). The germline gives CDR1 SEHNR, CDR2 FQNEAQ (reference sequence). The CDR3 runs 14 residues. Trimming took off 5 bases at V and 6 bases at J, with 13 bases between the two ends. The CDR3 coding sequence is TGTGCCAGCAGCCTGGACTCCACCCCCGGGGAGCTGTTTTTT. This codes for CASSLDSTPGELFF.

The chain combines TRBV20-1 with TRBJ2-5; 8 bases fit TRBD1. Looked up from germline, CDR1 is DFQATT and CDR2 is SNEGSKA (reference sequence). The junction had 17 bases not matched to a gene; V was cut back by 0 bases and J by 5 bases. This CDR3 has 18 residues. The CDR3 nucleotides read TGCAGTGCTAGAGATTTAGCTATCGGACAGGGCGACGGGGAGACCCAGTACTTC. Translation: CSARDLAIGQGDGETQYF.

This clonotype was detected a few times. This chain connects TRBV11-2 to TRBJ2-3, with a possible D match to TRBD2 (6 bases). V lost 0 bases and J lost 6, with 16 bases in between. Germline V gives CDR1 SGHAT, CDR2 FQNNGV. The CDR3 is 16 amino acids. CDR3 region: CASSLDGRGDGDTQYF. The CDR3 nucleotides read TGTGCCAGCAGCTTAGATGGGCGGGGAGATGGGGATACGCAGTATTTT.

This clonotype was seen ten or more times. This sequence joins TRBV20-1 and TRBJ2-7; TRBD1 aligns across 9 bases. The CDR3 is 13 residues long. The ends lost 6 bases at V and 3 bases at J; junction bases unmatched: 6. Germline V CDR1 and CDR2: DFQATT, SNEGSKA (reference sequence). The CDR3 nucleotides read TGCAGTGCGGATACGGGACAGGGCTACGAGCAGTACTTC. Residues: CSADTGQGYEQYF.

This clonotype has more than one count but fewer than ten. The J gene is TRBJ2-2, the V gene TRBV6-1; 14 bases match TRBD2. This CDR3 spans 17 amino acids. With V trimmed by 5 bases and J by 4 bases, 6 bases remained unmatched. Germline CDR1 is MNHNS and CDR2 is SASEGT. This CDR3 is CASSMGLAGAGTGELFF. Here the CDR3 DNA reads TGTGCCAGCAGTATGGGACTAGCGGGAGCTGGCACCGGGGAGCTGTTTTTT.

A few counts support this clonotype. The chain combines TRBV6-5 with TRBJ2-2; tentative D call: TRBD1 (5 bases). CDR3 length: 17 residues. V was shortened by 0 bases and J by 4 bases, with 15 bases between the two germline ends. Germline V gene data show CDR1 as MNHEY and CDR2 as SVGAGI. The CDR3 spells CASSYSYQGPSTGELFF. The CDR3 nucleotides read TGTGCCAGCAGTTACTCGTACCAGGGCCCGAGCACCGGGGAGCTGTTTTTT.

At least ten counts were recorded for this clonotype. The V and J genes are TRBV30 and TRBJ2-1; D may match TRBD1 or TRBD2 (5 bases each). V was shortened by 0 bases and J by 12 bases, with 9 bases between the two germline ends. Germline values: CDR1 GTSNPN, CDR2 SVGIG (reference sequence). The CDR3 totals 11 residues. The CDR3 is CAWSVGTSQFF. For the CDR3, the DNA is TGTGCCTGGAGTGTGGGGACGTCGCAGTTCTTC.

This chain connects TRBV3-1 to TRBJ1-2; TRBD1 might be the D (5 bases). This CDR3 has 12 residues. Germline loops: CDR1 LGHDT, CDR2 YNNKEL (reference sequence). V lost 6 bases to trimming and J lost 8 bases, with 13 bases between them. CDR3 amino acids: CASRQELGGYTF. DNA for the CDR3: TGTGCCAGCAGACAGGAACTCGGGGGCTACACCTTC.

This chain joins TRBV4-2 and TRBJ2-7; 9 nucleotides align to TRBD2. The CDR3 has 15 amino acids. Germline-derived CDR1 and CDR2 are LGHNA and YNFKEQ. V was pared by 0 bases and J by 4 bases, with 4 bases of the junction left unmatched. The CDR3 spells CASSQDSGSPYEQYF. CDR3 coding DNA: TGTGCCAGCAGCCAAGATAGCGGGAGTCCTTACGAGCAGTACTTC.

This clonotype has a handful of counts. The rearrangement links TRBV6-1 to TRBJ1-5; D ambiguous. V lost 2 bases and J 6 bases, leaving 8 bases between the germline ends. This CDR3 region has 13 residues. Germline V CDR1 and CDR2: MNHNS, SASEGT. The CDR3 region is CASSELRLQPQHF. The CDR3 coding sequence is TGTGCCAGCAGTGAATTGCGTCTTCAGCCCCAGCATTTT.

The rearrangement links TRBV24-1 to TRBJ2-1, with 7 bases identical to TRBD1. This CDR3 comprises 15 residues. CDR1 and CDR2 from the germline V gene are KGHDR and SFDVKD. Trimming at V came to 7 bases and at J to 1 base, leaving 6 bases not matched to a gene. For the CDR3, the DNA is TGTGCCACCAGCGAACCGGGACAGTCCTACAATGAGCAGTTCTTC. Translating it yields CATSEPGQSYNEQFF.

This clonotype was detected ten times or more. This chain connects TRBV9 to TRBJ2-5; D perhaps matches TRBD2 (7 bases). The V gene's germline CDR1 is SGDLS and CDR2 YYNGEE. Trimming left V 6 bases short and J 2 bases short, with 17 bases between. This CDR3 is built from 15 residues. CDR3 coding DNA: TGTGCCAGCACCAAAGGAGGGGGGGAGCAAGAGACCCAGTACTTC. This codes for CASTKGGGEQETQYF.